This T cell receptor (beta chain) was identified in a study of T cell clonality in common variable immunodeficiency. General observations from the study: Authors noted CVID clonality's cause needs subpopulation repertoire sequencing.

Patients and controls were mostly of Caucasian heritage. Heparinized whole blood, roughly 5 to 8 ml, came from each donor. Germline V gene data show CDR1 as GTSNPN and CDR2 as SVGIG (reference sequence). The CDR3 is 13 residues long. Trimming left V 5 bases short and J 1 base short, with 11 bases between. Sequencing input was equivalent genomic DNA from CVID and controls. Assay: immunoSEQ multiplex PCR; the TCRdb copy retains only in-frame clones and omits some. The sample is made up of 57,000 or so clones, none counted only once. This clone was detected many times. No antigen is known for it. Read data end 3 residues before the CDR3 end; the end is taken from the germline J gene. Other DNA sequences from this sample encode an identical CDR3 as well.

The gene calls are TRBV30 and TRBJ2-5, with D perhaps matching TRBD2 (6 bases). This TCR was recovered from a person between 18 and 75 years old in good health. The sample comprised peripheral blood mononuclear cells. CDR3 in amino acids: CAWVGGGQETQYF. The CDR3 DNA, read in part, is TGTGCCTGGGTCGGGGGAGGCCAAGAGACC.